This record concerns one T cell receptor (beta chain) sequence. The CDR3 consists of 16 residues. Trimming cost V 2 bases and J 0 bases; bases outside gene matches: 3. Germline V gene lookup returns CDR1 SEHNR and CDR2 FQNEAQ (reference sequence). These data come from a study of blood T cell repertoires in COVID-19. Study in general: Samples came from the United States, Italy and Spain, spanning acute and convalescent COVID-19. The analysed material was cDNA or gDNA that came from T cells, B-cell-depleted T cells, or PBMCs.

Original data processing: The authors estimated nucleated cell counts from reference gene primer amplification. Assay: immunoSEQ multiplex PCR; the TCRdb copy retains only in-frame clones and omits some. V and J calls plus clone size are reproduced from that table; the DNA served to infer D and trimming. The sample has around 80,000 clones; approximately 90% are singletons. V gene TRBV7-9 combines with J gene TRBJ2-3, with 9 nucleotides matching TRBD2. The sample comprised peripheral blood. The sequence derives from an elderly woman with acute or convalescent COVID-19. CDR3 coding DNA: TGTGCCAGCAGCTTACCCGGACTAGCGAGCACAGATACGCAGTATTTT. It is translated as CASSLPGLASTDTQYF.